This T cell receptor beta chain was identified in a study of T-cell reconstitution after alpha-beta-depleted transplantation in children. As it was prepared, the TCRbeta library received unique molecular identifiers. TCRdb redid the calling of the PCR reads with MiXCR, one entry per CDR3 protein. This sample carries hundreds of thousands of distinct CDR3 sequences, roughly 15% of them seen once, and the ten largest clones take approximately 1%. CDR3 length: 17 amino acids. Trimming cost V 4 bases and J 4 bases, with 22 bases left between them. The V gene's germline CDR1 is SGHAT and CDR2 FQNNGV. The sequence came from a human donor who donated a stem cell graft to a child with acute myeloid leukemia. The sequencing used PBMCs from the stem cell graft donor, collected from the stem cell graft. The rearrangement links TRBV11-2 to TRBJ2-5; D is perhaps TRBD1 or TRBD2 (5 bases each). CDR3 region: CASSSLGESEMRETQYF. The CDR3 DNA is TGTGCCAGCAGCTCCTTGGGGGAGAGTGAAATGAGAGAGACCCAGTACTTC.